This is a list of T cell receptor beta chains from one sample in a study of T cell responses to AZD1222 COVID-19 vaccine. Method: immunoSEQ multiplex PCR; TCRdb's copy keeps in-frame clones and lacks some. The repertoire consists of approximately 100,000 clones, with approximately 87% occurring once and the leading ten covering 3.3%. Sequences were derived from peripheral blood, sampled on day 0 of AZD1222 vaccination. These receptors were collected from an adult in good health. Each CDR3 is given with its conserved first and last residue. The D gene is left open where the match is weak.

>TRBD1|TRBV18|TRBJ2-3
CASSPGQLSDTQYF
>NA|TRBV7-9|TRBJ2-5
CASSNLGGETQYF
>TRBD1|TRBV5-1|TRBJ2-7
CASSPGQANYEQYF
>NA|TRBV4-3|TRBJ1-2
CASSPFFRGDYGYTF
>NA|TRBV12-3/TRBV12-4|TRBJ2-5
CASSLGEAETQYF
>NA|TRBV12-3/TRBV12-4|TRBJ1-5
CASSLARGILHF
>NA|TRBV7-9|TRBJ1-4
CASSLALTGPENVFF
>NA|TRBV18|TRBJ2-6
CASSQQGSGANVLTF
>TRBD1|TRBV19|TRBJ1-1
CASDDRGTEAFF
>NA|TRBV5-8|TRBJ1-2
CASSLTRQFSYGYTF
>NA|TRBV19|TRBJ2-2
CASKWGPTGELFF
>NA|TRBV7-2|TRBJ1-2
CASSLAGSGGYTF
>NA|TRBV18|TRBJ2-2
CASSPPSRMNTGELFF
>TRBD1|TRBV7-2|TRBJ1-2
CASSPTSTGSYGYTF
>NA|TRBV9|TRBJ2-5
CASSVVSRDETQYF
>NA|TRBV21-1|TRBJ2-5
CASRSPQYF
>TRBD1|TRBV28|TRBJ1-3
CASSRTGTGGVGSGNTIYF
>NA|TRBV5-1|TRBJ2-2
CASSRTFVGDGELFF
>NA|TRBV12-3/TRBV12-4|TRBJ1-2
CASSLNQLYGYTF
>NA|TRBV4-2|TRBJ1-1
CASSQRTDYTEAFF
>NA|TRBV25-1|TRBJ1-1
CASSDTGRGTEAFF
>NA|TRBV7-7|TRBJ2-2
CASSSQFGELFF
>NA|TRBV9|TRBJ2-3
CASSVAGGEITDTQYF
>NA|TRBV5-8|TRBJ1-2
CASSPKVYGYTF
>TRBD1|TRBV27|TRBJ2-2
CASSPTGATGELFF
>NA|TRBV5-4|TRBJ2-5
CASSLFRAQETQYF
>NA|TRBV2|TRBJ1-1
CASTRETNTEAFF
>TRBD1|TRBV7-9|TRBJ1-2
CASSQAPLGQRVAGGYTF
>TRBD1|TRBV5-1|TRBJ1-2
CASSLSGTGSYGYTF
>NA|TRBV27|TRBJ1-1
CASSWGLDRNTEAFF
>TRBD1|TRBV6-5|TRBJ1-2
CASRQGTARGYTF
>NA|TRBV5-5|TRBJ1-1
CASSLSVVGGNTEAFF
>NA|TRBV9|TRBJ1-1
CASSSRGALNTEAFF
>TRBD1|TRBV6-4|TRBJ1-2
CASSESGGGGYTF
>NA|TRBV2|TRBJ1-3
CASTQRLQGVSGNTIYF
>NA|TRBV21-1|TRBJ1-5
CASSKSSTENQPQHF
>NA|TRBV4-3|TRBJ2-3
CASSLYTGTSTDTQYF
>NA|TRBV6-5|TRBJ1-1
CASSSRVGDTEAFF
>NA|TRBV6-2/TRBV6-3|TRBJ1-5
CASSRDRQPQHF
>NA|TRBV15|TRBJ2-7
CATSEGGEGIEQYF
>TRBD2|TRBV6-1|TRBJ2-5
CASTPSGGAQETQYF
>NA|TRBV7-9|TRBJ1-2
CASSLERLSYTF
>NA|TRBV11-3|TRBJ2-3
CASSSGVTDTQYF
>NA|TRBV7-3|TRBJ1-3
CASSLTGNTIYF
>TRBD1|TRBV12-3/TRBV12-4|TRBJ2-3
CASSFTGGDTQYF
>NA|TRBV6-5|TRBJ1-4
CAAGVGTNEKLFF
>NA|TRBV29-1|TRBJ1-5
CSVGLGQGAGPQHF
>NA|TRBV5-4|TRBJ1-3
CASSLQGVSGNTIYF
>TRBD1|TRBV18|TRBJ1-5
CASSPTGGFNQPQHF
>TRBD1|TRBV7-6|TRBJ1-2
CASSRTGNYGYTF
>TRBD1|TRBV7-6|TRBJ1-5
CASSPGDRGAASYQPQHF
>TRBD1|TRBV29-1|TRBJ1-2
CSVDQTGNLANYGYTF
>NA|TRBV28|TRBJ2-1
CASQVGLGGPNNEQFF
>NA|TRBV11-2|TRBJ1-5
CASSLEGRSNQPQHF